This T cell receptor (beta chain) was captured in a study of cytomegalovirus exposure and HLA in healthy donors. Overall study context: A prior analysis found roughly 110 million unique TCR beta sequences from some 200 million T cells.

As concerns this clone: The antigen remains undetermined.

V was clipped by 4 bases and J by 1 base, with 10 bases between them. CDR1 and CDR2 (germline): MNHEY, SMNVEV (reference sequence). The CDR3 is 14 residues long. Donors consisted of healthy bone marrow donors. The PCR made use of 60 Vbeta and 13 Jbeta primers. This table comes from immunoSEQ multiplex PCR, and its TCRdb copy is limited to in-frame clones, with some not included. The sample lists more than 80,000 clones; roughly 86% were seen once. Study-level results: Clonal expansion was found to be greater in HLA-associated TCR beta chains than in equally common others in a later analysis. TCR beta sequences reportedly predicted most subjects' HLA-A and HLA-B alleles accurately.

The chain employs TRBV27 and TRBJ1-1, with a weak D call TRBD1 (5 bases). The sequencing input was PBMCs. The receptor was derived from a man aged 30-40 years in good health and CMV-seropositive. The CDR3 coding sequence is TGTGCCAGCAGTTCGACAGACGAGAACACTGAAGCTTTCTTT. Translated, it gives CASSSTDENTEAFF.